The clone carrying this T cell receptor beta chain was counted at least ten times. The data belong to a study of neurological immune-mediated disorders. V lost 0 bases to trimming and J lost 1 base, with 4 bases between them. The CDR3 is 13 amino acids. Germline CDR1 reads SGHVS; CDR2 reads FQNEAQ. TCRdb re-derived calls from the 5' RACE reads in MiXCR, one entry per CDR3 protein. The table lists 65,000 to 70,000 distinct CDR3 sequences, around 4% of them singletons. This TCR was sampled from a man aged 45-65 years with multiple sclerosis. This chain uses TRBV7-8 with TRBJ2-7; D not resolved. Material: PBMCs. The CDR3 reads CASSLAQSYEQYF. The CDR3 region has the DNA TGTGCCAGCAGCTTAGCACAATCCTACGAGCAGTACTTC.